The sequence of this TCR beta chain was determined in a study of cytomegalovirus exposure and HLA in healthy donors. Study-wide context: The same platform used for the approximately 670 first-cohort repertoires was also used for the 90 to 150 validation repertoires, as a later analysis reported. The study's findings and limits: Researchers catalogued roughly 170 TCR beta chains as cytomegalovirus-associated.

TCRdb's table, derived via immunoSEQ multiplex PCR, lists solely in-frame clones and lacks some. This sample has about 82,000 clones, with roughly 94% found just once. CDR1 and CDR2 (germline): LGHNA, YSLEER. This CDR3 contains 15 residues. The ends were cut back, 0 bases at V and 7 bases at J, with 13 bases in the middle. For this clone: Its cognate antigen is unknown.

Sample: PBMCs. The sequence was obtained from a woman between 18 and 29 years old in good health and CMV-seronegative. V usage is TRBV4-3 and J usage is TRBJ1-3; no clear D. The CDR3 here is CASSQEKSSVNTIYF. The CDR3 bases are TGCGCCAGCAGCCAAGAAAAAAGCAGCGTTAACACCATATATTTT.